The rows below give T cell receptor beta chains drawn from one sample of a study of blood T cell repertoires in COVID-19. Generated by immunoSEQ multiplex PCR, the TCRdb table keeps only in-frame clones and is missing some. The table shows about 29,000 clones, with roughly nine tenths occurring only once. Specimen: peripheral blood. The receptor set was obtained from a human donor in a cohort sampled during active COVID-19. The CDR3 runs from the conserved cysteine through the conserved F or W. The order of the fields is J gene, V gene, clone size, D gene, CDR3 DNA, CDR3 protein. D genes are given only for firm matches. Some rows have no size entry. The others give once, few or many, or a class for an expanded clone.

J: TRBJ1-2
V: TRBV28
size: -
D: -
DNA: TGTGCCAGCAGTTTTCGGGGGGGCTTACTTGGCTACACCTTC
CDR3: CASSFRGGLLGYTF

J: TRBJ1-5
V: TRBV6-5
size: -
D: TRBD1
DNA: TGTGCCAGCAGTTATAACAGGGGGTATCAGCCCCAGCATTTT
CDR3: CASSYNRGYQPQHF

J: TRBJ1-1
V: TRBV30
size: few
D: -
DNA: TGTGCCTGGAACTCGGGGGGCCCTGAAGCTTTCTTT
CDR3: CAWNSGGPEAFF

J: TRBJ2-5
V: TRBV6-2/TRBV6-3
size: -
D: -
DNA: TGTGCCAGCAGTCGTAAGGGGTTTTGGATTGGAGAGACCCAGTACTTC
CDR3: CASSRKGFWIGETQYF

J: TRBJ2-5
V: TRBV24-1
size: -
D: TRBD2
DNA: TGTGCCACCAGTGATTCGGGACTAGCGGGGGCCCAAGAGACCCAGTACTTC
CDR3: CATSDSGLAGAQETQYF

J: TRBJ1-2
V: TRBV7-9
size: -
D: TRBD1
DNA: TGTGCCAGCAGCAATCTGACAGGGGGAAAGGGCTACACCTTC
CDR3: CASSNLTGGKGYTF

J: TRBJ2-3
V: TRBV3-1/TRBV3-2
size: -
D: TRBD1
DNA: TGTGCCAGCAGCCAAGGTTCAGGGGGCATCAATACGCAGTATTTT
CDR3: CASSQGSGGINTQYF

J: TRBJ2-1
V: TRBV2
size: medium-sized
D: TRBD1
DNA: TGTGCCAGCAGTGAAGCGTCTCCTTCGACAGGGCTATATGAGCAGTTCTTC
CDR3: CASSEASPSTGLYEQFF

J: TRBJ2-3
V: TRBV9
size: -
D: TRBD1
DNA: TGTGCCAGCAGCGTAGAGGACAGGGGTACCACAGATACGCAGTATTTT
CDR3: CASSVEDRGTTDTQYF

J: TRBJ1-1
V: TRBV28
size: -
D: -
DNA: TGTGCCAGCACCGTCCCAACAGGGCTGAACACTGAAGCTTTCTTT
CDR3: CASTVPTGLNTEAFF

J: TRBJ2-3
V: TRBV2
size: once
D: -
DNA: TGTGCCAGCAGTGAAGGGCTGAGCACAGATACGCAGTATTTT
CDR3: CASSEGLSTDTQYF

J: TRBJ1-2
V: TRBV12-5
size: once
D: TRBD1
DNA: TGTGCTAGTGGTTTGGTACAGGGGACAGGAGGCCCTCGAGGCTACACCTTC
CDR3: CASGLVQGTGGPRGYTF

J: TRBJ1-1
V: TRBV30
size: -
D: -
DNA: TGTGCCTGGGGGGGCCCCAGGGGAGCTTTCTTT
CDR3: CAWGGPRGAFF

J: TRBJ2-5
V: TRBV3-1/TRBV3-2
size: -
D: TRBD2
DNA: TGTGCCAGCAGCCAAGCAGCAACTAGCGGGGCGGGGACCCAGTACTTC
CDR3: CASSQAATSGAGTQYF

J: TRBJ2-1
V: TRBV5-1
size: -
D: -
DNA: TGCGCCAGCAGCTCCCTCGAGGGCTCCAGATGGAATGAGCAGTTCTTC
CDR3: CASSSLEGSRWNEQFF

J: TRBJ2-3
V: TRBV29-1
size: -
D: TRBD1
DNA: TGCAGTACATGGCAGGGGGCTTTCACAGATACGCAGTATTTT
CDR3: CSTWQGAFTDTQYF

J: TRBJ2-5
V: TRBV7-2
size: -
D: -
DNA: TGTGCCAGCAGCTTAGCGTCAACACAAGAGACCCAGTACTTC
CDR3: CASSLASTQETQYF

J: TRBJ2-2
V: TRBV6-4
size: -
D: -
DNA: TGTGCCAGCAGAGAGACGGGTACGAGTACCGGGGAGCTGTTTTTT
CDR3: CASRETGTSTGELFF

J: TRBJ1-5
V: TRBV7-2
size: -
D: TRBD1
DNA: TGTGCCAGCAGCCCGACAGGGGCTAGGGAGCCCCAGCATTTT
CDR3: CASSPTGAREPQHF

J: TRBJ2-7
V: TRBV28
size: -
D: -
DNA: TGTGCCAGCAGTTCAATGACACGCCTAATAACTGACGAGCAGTACTTC
CDR3: CASSSMTRLITDEQYF

J: TRBJ1-4
V: TRBV3-1/TRBV3-2
size: -
D: -
DNA: TGTGCCAGCAGCCAAGATCCAGGTGCGACTAATGAAAAACTGTTTTTT
CDR3: CASSQDPGATNEKLFF

J: TRBJ1-5
V: TRBV25-1
size: -
D: -
DNA: TGTGCCAGCAGCGCTGGAGGGCCCCAGCATTTT
CDR3: CASSAGGPQHF

J: TRBJ1-3
V: TRBV30
size: -
D: -
DNA: TGTGCCTGGACAGGGCTAGGAAACACCATATATTTT
CDR3: CAWTGLGNTIYF

J: TRBJ1-3
V: TRBV7-3
size: few
D: TRBD1
DNA: TGTGCCAGCAGCTCGGACAGGGAGTCCACCATATATTTT
CDR3: CASSSDRESTIYF

J: TRBJ2-1
V: TRBV19
size: once
D: TRBD2
DNA: TGTGCCAGCAACTCCGAGCGGGGGGGCAATGAGCAGTTCTTC
CDR3: CASNSERGGNEQFF

J: TRBJ1-2
V: TRBV6-1
size: -
D: TRBD1
DNA: TGTGCCAGCAGTGAGTCAGGGGGGAATGGCTACACCTTC
CDR3: CASSESGGNGYTF

J: TRBJ2-5
V: TRBV6-5
size: -
D: TRBD2
DNA: TGTGCCGCGCGAGCGGGGGGAGAGACCCAGTACTTC
CDR3: CAARAGGETQYF

J: TRBJ2-1
V: TRBV5-4
size: -
D: TRBD1
DNA: TGTGCCAGCAGCTTACAGGACAGGGAGAATGAGCAGTTCTTC
CDR3: CASSLQDRENEQFF

J: TRBJ2-2
V: TRBV18
size: -
D: -
DNA: TGTGCCAGCTCACCACTTTCCCGGACAGTGAACACCGGGGAGCTGTTTTTT
CDR3: CASSPLSRTVNTGELFF

J: TRBJ2-3
V: TRBV3-1/TRBV3-2
size: -
D: -
DNA: TGTGCCAGCAGCCAAGGCCCCGTCGTGGGGGGTACAGATACGCAGTATTTT
CDR3: CASSQGPVVGGTDTQYF

J: TRBJ2-3
V: TRBV2
size: -
D: -
DNA: TGTGCCAGCCAGGGTATCGACAGAACCTACACAGATACGCAGTATTTT
CDR3: CASQGIDRTYTDTQYF

J: TRBJ1-3
V: TRBV6-5
size: -
D: TRBD1
DNA: TGTGCCAGCAAGACCGACAGGGTTTCTGGAAACACCATATATTTT
CDR3: CASKTDRVSGNTIYF

J: TRBJ1-1
V: TRBV7-3
size: -
D: TRBD1
DNA: TGTGCCAGCAGCCCCGACGGACAGGTGGGCACTGAAGCTTTCTTT
CDR3: CASSPDGQVGTEAFF

J: TRBJ1-1
V: TRBV6-5
size: -
D: -
DNA: TGTGCCAGCAGCCAGGGGTTGAACACTGAAGCTTTCTTT
CDR3: CASSQGLNTEAFF

J: TRBJ1-1
V: TRBV3-1/TRBV3-2
size: -
D: -
DNA: TGTGCCAGCATCGCGGGAGCGAGGGCTTTCTTT
CDR3: CASIAGARAFF

J: TRBJ2-5
V: TRBV3-1/TRBV3-2
size: -
D: -
DNA: TGTGCCAGCAGCGGGACTGCCGAAGAGACCCAGTACTTC
CDR3: CASSGTAEETQYF

J: TRBJ2-5
V: TRBV27
size: once
D: -
DNA: TGTGCCAGCAGTTTTGGACCTCCCGGGGAAGAGACCCAGTACTTC
CDR3: CASSFGPPGEETQYF

J: TRBJ2-7
V: TRBV7-2
size: -
D: TRBD2
DNA: TGTGCCAGCAGCTTAGTGGCGGGGGGGCTTTACGAGCAGTACTTC
CDR3: CASSLVAGGLYEQYF

J: TRBJ1-1
V: TRBV5-1
size: -
D: -
DNA: TGCGCCAGCAGCTTGGGCAGGGTTGACACTGAAGCTTTCTTT
CDR3: CASSLGRVDTEAFF

J: TRBJ2-5
V: TRBV9
size: once
D: TRBD1
DNA: TGTGCCAGCAGCCCCCAGGACAGGGGCGCCCTATTCCAAGAGACCCAGTACTTC
CDR3: CASSPQDRGALFQETQYF

J: TRBJ2-7
V: TRBV10-3
size: -
D: -
DNA: TGTGCCATCAGTGAGTCCGCAGGGACCTACGAGCAGTACTTC
CDR3: CAISESAGTYEQYF

J: TRBJ2-1
V: TRBV9
size: -
D: TRBD2
DNA: TGTGCCAGCAGCGTCCAGGGAGGGAGCTCCTACAATGAGCAGTTCTTC
CDR3: CASSVQGGSSYNEQFF